This T cell receptor (beta chain) was found in a study of cytomegalovirus exposure and HLA in healthy donors. This clone was found a few times. Primers: 60 Vbeta forward and 13 Jbeta reverse. The protocol was immunoSEQ multiplex PCR, while the TCRdb copy is restricted to in-frame clones and leaves out a portion. Among over 70,000 clones listed, around four fifths were seen once. Sequenced input: PBMCs. This TCR came from a man aged 45-60 years in good health and CMV-seropositive.

CDR3 loop: CASSAPDRGEAFF. The DNA of the CDR3 is TGTGCCAGCAGTGCGCCGGACAGGGGTGAAGCTTTCTTT. The genes are TRBV2 and TRBJ1-1; 9 nucleotides align to TRBD1. Trimming at V came to 4 bases and at J to 7 bases, leaving 4 bases not matched to a gene. Germline CDR1 SNHLY, CDR2 FYNNEI. The CDR3 sequence is 13 residues long.